Below, 5 T cell receptor beta chains from the same sample are listed, as sequenced in a study of post-analysis software for immune sequencing data. No cognate antigen is known for these TCRs. Every TCR beta cDNA library bore unique molecular identifiers. In TCRdb, the PCR reads were re-called with MiXCR into one record per CDR3 protein. Here the sample spans 700,000 to 900,000 distinct CDR3 sequences, 46% being singletons. General study findings and limits: There were five or six TRBV segments more frequent in patients than controls, and TRBV5-6, TRBV5-1 and TRBV20-1 were among them.

The sequenced sample consisted of blood. The receptors come from a girl aged 5 to 17 with multiple sclerosis.

The chain carries TRBV4-2 and TRBJ2-4; D possibly corresponds to TRBD2 (5 bases). The CDR3 has 17 amino acids. Germline V gene lookup returns CDR1 LGHNA and CDR2 YNFKEQ. Trimming removed 1 base at V and 1 base at J, with 14 bases between. The CDR3 here is CASSQAGLGEAKNIQYF. Here the CDR3 DNA reads TGTGCCAGCAGCCAAGCCGGACTCGGCGAGGCCAAAAACATTCAGTACTTC.

The chain combines TRBV7-6 with TRBJ2-7; D is perhaps TRBD2 (6 bases). The germline V gene has CDR1 SGHVS and CDR2 FNYEAQ. This CDR3 has 15 residues. V lost 3 bases and J lost 0, with 12 bases in between. The CDR3 spells CASSFGAEGSYEQYF. The CDR3 DNA reads as TGTGCCAGCAGCTTCGGGGCGGAGGGCTCCTACGAGCAGTACTTC.

This clonotype was counted between two and nine times. The J gene is TRBJ2-1, the V gene TRBV2; 9 bases line up with TRBD2. This CDR3 contains 16 residues. Germline lookup yields CDR1 SNHLY and CDR2 FYNNEI. J gave up 0 bases and V 4 bases, and 4 bases lay outside the gene matches. The CDR3 DNA follows: TGTGCCAGCAGTGCCCTAGCGGGGAGCTCCTACAATGAGCAGTTCTTC. Translated, it gives CASSALAGSSYNEQFF.

In its sample, this clonotype was seen many times. The gene calls are TRBV10-3 and TRBJ1-2; D is ambiguous. From germline, CDR1 is ENHRY and CDR2 SYGVKD. The CDR3 is 11 residues long. Trimming removed 6 bases at V and 1 base at J, with 3 bases between. CDR3 coding DNA: TGTGCCATCAGGTTTAACTATGGCTACACCTTC. It yields the protein CAIRFNYGYTF.

This chain uses TRBV5-1 with TRBJ1-1, with D maybe TRBD1 (6 bases). The germline V and J ends were trimmed by 1 base and 11 bases, with 18 bases remaining between them. This CDR3 spans 14 amino acids. Germline CDR1 and CDR2: SGHRS and YFSETQ. The CDR3 reads CASSLNGGDLSAFF. The CDR3 bases are TGCGCCAGCAGCTTGAACGGGGGCGATTTATCGGCTTTCTTT.